This TCR beta chain was recorded in a study of yellow fever vaccine responses in identical twins. Germline-derived CDR1 and CDR2 are LGHDT and YNNKEL (reference sequence). This CDR3 contains 12 residues. Unmatched junction bases numbered 1, after V lost 3 bases and J lost 10 bases. From the RT-PCR reads, TCRdb called clonotypes with MiXCR, one entry per CDR3 protein. The data contain 2,500 to 3,000 distinct CDR3 sequences, about 90% of them singletons. This clonotype has only one observation. The chain carries TRBV3-1 and TRBJ2-1; 9 nucleotides align to TRBD2. The source material was T cells from blood (PBMCs), unsorted or a sorted subset (not recorded which), sampled before or after yellow fever vaccination (not recorded which). The sequence derives from a female donor who received the yellow fever vaccine. The CDR3 loop is CASSHGLAEQFF. DNA for the CDR3: TGTGCCAGCAGCCATGGACTAGCGGAGCAGTTCTTC.